This T cell receptor (beta chain) was documented in a study of T cells expressing NK-cell markers. Findings and limits, study-wide: A range of roughly 1.0-7.0% of CD8+ T cells consisted of dominant NKG2C+ clonotypes in several donors. One observes that, in a handful of donors, these clonotypes were also the leading ones within the CD3+CD56-NKG2C+ fraction.

On this clonotype: Its specificity is not known.

In germline, CDR1 is LNHNV, CDR2 YYDKDF (reference sequence). The CDR3 length is 18 residues. For each CDR3 protein, TCRdb gives one entry from its re-call of the 5' RACE reads, without DNA. Across 300,000 to 500,000 distinct CDR3 sequences, the top ten clones capture approximately 11% of the sample. V usage is TRBV15 and J usage is TRBJ2-4; TCRdb lists TRBD1, though no DNA is available to test this call. Sequencing input: blood T cells: a sorted CD56 or NKG2C T cell subset, CD4+ or CD8+ T cells, or bulk PBMC T cells (not recorded which). The clonotype originates from a woman aged 50 to 65 in good health. CDR3 protein: CATSRRDRGTVAKNIQYF. Based on the CDR3 plus reference TRBV15 and TRBJ2-4, the full variable domain is DAMVIQNPRYQVTQFGKPVTLSCSQTLNHNVMYWYQQKSSQAPKLLFHYYDKDFNNEADTPDNFQSRRPNTSFCFLDIRSPGLGDTAMYLCATSRRDRGTVAKNIQYFGAGTRLSVL.